This is a list of T cell receptor beta chains from one sample in a study of blood T cell repertoires in COVID-19. Generated by immunoSEQ multiplex PCR, the TCRdb table keeps only in-frame clones and is missing some. The sample lists about 41,000 clones, more than 70% occurring once. The sequenced sample consisted of peripheral blood. These receptors all come from a woman older than 75 with active or convalescent COVID-19. Each CDR3 is given with its conserved first and last residue. The D gene is left open where the match is weak. The size entry is marked missing in some rows and otherwise reads once, few, many or a size class.

J gene: TRBJ1-4; clone size: few; V gene: TRBV28; D gene: TRBD1; CDR3 protein: CASSLRTGGLKLFF; CDR3 DNA: TGTGCCAGCAGTTTGAGGACAGGGGGGTTAAAACTGTTTTTT
J gene: TRBJ2-7; clone size: .; V gene: TRBV7-8; D gene: .; CDR3 protein: CASSPAREQYF; CDR3 DNA: TGTGCCAGCAGCCCAGCGCGGGAGCAGTACTTC
J gene: TRBJ2-1; clone size: .; V gene: TRBV11-2; D gene: TRBD2; CDR3 protein: CASSERTSGRALEQFF; CDR3 DNA: TGTGCCAGCAGCGAGCGGACTAGCGGGAGGGCGCTTGAGCAGTTCTTC
J gene: TRBJ1-1; clone size: .; V gene: TRBV2; D gene: .; CDR3 protein: CASSRGQRNTEAFF; CDR3 DNA: TGTGCCAGCAGTAGAGGACAGAGAAACACTGAAGCTTTCTTT
J gene: TRBJ2-3; clone size: once; V gene: TRBV6-5; D gene: .; CDR3 protein: CASSSRLGSTDTQYF; CDR3 DNA: TGTGCCAGCAGTAGTAGACTAGGGAGCACAGATACGCAGTATTTT
J gene: TRBJ2-7; clone size: .; V gene: TRBV7-8; D gene: TRBD1; CDR3 protein: CASGTGGSYEQYF; CDR3 DNA: TGTGCCAGCGGAACAGGGGGGAGTTACGAGCAGTACTTC
J gene: TRBJ1-1; clone size: few; V gene: TRBV6-2/TRBV6-3; D gene: TRBD1; CDR3 protein: CASSYDRENMNTEAFF; CDR3 DNA: TGTGCCAGCAGTTATGACAGGGAAAACATGAACACTGAAGCTTTCTTT
J gene: TRBJ1-2; clone size: .; V gene: TRBV28; D gene: .; CDR3 protein: CASSLGGGYTF; CDR3 DNA: TGTGCCAGCAGCCTAGGGGGTGGCTACACCTTC
J gene: TRBJ2-1; clone size: .; V gene: TRBV4-1; D gene: TRBD2; CDR3 protein: CASSPTAGASNGEQFF; CDR3 DNA: TGCGCCAGCAGCCCAACAGCGGGAGCGAGTAATGGTGAGCAGTTCTTC
J gene: TRBJ1-5; clone size: .; V gene: TRBV1; D gene: .; CDR3 protein: CTSSQDPSPIETGVDQPQHF; CDR3 DNA: TGCACCAGCAGCCAAGATCCATCTCCTATTGAGACAGGGGTAGATCAGCCCCAGCATTTT
J gene: TRBJ2-5; clone size: few; V gene: TRBV28; D gene: .; CDR3 protein: CATLAEGGQETQYF; CDR3 DNA: TGTGCCACCTTAGCGGAGGGGGGGCAAGAGACCCAGTACTTC
J gene: TRBJ2-5; clone size: .; V gene: TRBV5-1; D gene: .; CDR3 protein: CASSLGREETQYF; CDR3 DNA: TGCGCCAGCAGCTTGGGGAGGGAAGAGACCCAGTACTTC
J gene: TRBJ2-3; clone size: .; V gene: TRBV10-3; D gene: .; CDR3 protein: CAISPIYPSTDTQYF; CDR3 DNA: TGTGCCATCAGCCCTATATACCCTAGCACAGATACGCAGTATTTT
J gene: TRBJ2-1; clone size: .; V gene: TRBV2; D gene: TRBD2; CDR3 protein: CASSGLAGRGEQFF; CDR3 DNA: TGTGCCAGCAGTGGACTAGCGGGAAGGGGTGAGCAGTTCTTC
J gene: TRBJ1-1; clone size: .; V gene: TRBV9; D gene: .; CDR3 protein: CASSVEAMNTEAFF; CDR3 DNA: TGTGCCAGCAGCGTAGAAGCGATGAACACTGAAGCTTTCTTT
J gene: TRBJ2-5; clone size: .; V gene: TRBV19; D gene: .; CDR3 protein: CASSERDNRETQYF; CDR3 DNA: TGTGCCAGTAGTGAACGGGACAATCGGGAGACCCAGTACTTC
J gene: TRBJ2-3; clone size: .; V gene: TRBV19; D gene: TRBD1; CDR3 protein: CASSPRDRGYTDTQYF; CDR3 DNA: TGTGCCAGTAGTCCCCGGGACAGGGGGTACACAGATACGCAGTATTTT
J gene: TRBJ1-4; clone size: .; V gene: TRBV29-1; D gene: .; CDR3 protein: CSVVRDDEKLFF; CDR3 DNA: TGCAGCGTTGTGAGGGATGATGAAAAACTGTTTTTT
J gene: TRBJ1-2; clone size: few; V gene: TRBV7-2; D gene: TRBD1; CDR3 protein: CASSSYSGTGAGYTF; CDR3 DNA: TGTGCCAGCAGCTCATATTCTGGGACAGGGGCTGGCTACACCTTC
J gene: TRBJ2-2; clone size: .; V gene: TRBV29-1; D gene: TRBD1; CDR3 protein: CSVGTGDTGELFF; CDR3 DNA: TGCAGCGTCGGGACAGGAGACACCGGGGAGCTGTTTTTT
J gene: TRBJ2-1; clone size: .; V gene: TRBV6-6; D gene: TRBD2; CDR3 protein: CASSPGTSGLNEQFF; CDR3 DNA: TGTGCCAGCAGCCCCGGGACTAGCGGGCTAAATGAGCAGTTCTTC
J gene: TRBJ1-5; clone size: .; V gene: TRBV30; D gene: TRBD1; CDR3 protein: CAWSTGGAFQPQHF; CDR3 DNA: TGTGCCTGGAGTACAGGGGGCGCTTTTCAGCCCCAGCATTTT
J gene: TRBJ2-7; clone size: .; V gene: TRBV4-1; D gene: TRBD2; CDR3 protein: CASSQRVSGQQYF; CDR3 DNA: TGCGCCAGCAGCCAGAGGGTTAGCGGGCAGCAGTACTTC
J gene: TRBJ2-4; clone size: .; V gene: TRBV11-2; D gene: TRBD2; CDR3 protein: CASSFSSGFGKNIQYF; CDR3 DNA: TGTGCCAGCAGCTTTTCTAGCGGATTCGGCAAAAACATTCAGTACTTC
J gene: TRBJ1-6; clone size: .; V gene: TRBV11-2; D gene: TRBD1; CDR3 protein: CASMGQANSPLHF; CDR3 DNA: TGTGCCAGCATGGGACAGGCAAATTCACCCCTCCACTTT
J gene: TRBJ2-6; clone size: .; V gene: TRBV14; D gene: TRBD1; CDR3 protein: CASSKGQGLFFPNVLTF; CDR3 DNA: TGTGCCAGCAGCAAAGGACAGGGTTTGTTTTTTCCCAACGTCCTGACTTTC
J gene: TRBJ1-2; clone size: .; V gene: TRBV9; D gene: TRBD1; CDR3 protein: CASSVGAGGTGGWYYGYTF; CDR3 DNA: TGTGCCAGCAGCGTAGGGGCTGGGGGGACAGGGGGTTGGTACTATGGCTACACCTTC